Sequencing of this TCR beta chain was carried out in a study of blood T cell repertoires in COVID-19. The wider study: Sources were T cells, B-cell-depleted T cells, or PBMCs; the material itself was cDNA or gDNA.

CDR3 size: 15 residues. After removal of 9 bases from V and 2 bases from J, the junction contained 7 bases not matched to a gene. Germline CDR1 and CDR2: LNHDA and SQIVND (reference sequence). Assay used: immunoSEQ multiplex PCR; TCRdb lists only in-frame clones, some missing. The sample includes 150,000 to 200,000 clones, more than 75% of them seen just once. The gene calls are TRBV19 and TRBJ2-3; TRBD2 matches 11 bases. The sequence came from a man aged 55-75 years who had been exposed to COVID-19. The sequenced sample was PBMCs or T cells enriched from blood (not recorded which). The CDR3 reads CASQRLAGFTDTQYF. The CDR3 nucleotides read TGTGCCAGCCAGAGACTAGCGGGATTCACAGATACGCAGTATTTT.